The T cell receptor (beta chain) under discussion was sequenced for a study of response to subunit inactivated influenza vaccine. TCRdb passed the RT-PCR reads through MiXCR, listing each CDR3 protein once. The repertoire has under 200,000 distinct CDR3 sequences, 12% of them found once; the top ten carry 25% to 35%. This CDR3 has 14 amino acids. Between the trimmed V and J ends, which lost 3 bases and 3 bases, there was a span of 10 bases. The germline CDR1 and CDR2 sequences are WNHNN and SYGVQD (reference sequence). This sample was shared with a second study, whose subject was T cells expressing NK-cell markers. That paper notes: 5'RACE template switching with UMIs generated TCR beta cDNA. It was sorted CD3+CD56+NKG2C+, CD3+CD56+NKG2C- and CD3+CD56-NKG2C+ T cells that supplied the TCR beta repertoires. Among eight sequenced donors, seven carried HCMV seropositivity while one was seronegative. Several experiments confined sorting to alpha-beta TCR T cells with an anti-gamma-delta TCR antibody. Of CD8+ T cells, roughly 1.0-7.5% belonged to dominant NKG2C+ clonotypes in 5 or 6 donors.

The sequencing used CD8+ T cells sorted from PBMCs, collected 12 days after vaccination. This sequence joins TRBV10-1 and TRBJ2-3; D is perhaps TRBD1 (5 bases). The TCR was taken from a man in his forties or fifties who received an inactivated influenza vaccine. CDR3 sequence: CASSEAGATDTQYF. The CDR3 nucleotides are TGCGCCAGCAGTGAAGCTGGGGCTACAGATACGCAGTATTTT.